The 18 T cell receptor beta chains given below trace back to one sample, sequenced in a study of blood T cell repertoires in COVID-19. Libraries were prepared by immunoSEQ multiplex PCR; TCRdb keeps only in-frame clonotypes and omits some of them. The data hold fewer than 300,000 clones, with around 86% observed a single time. The sequenced sample consisted of peripheral blood. The receptors stem from a human donor in a cohort sampled during active COVID-19.

About this clone itself: At one boundary the junction diverges from the germline segment, which might be a read error. The chain couples TRBV3-1 (or the pseudogene TRBV3-2) to TRBJ1-2; D might be TRBD1 (5 bases). The CDR3 totals 12 residues. Looked up from germline, CDR1 is LGHDT and CDR2 is YNNKEL (reference sequence). The CDR3 protein is CASSRVGQAPLF. In DNA form, the CDR3 reads TGTGCCAGCTCGCGCGTTGGACAAGCGCCCCTCTTC.

This clone was seen just once. The J gene is TRBJ2-7, the V gene TRBV2, with 9 nucleotides matching TRBD1. CDR1 and CDR2 from the germline V gene are SNHLY and FYNNEI. The CDR3 has 15 residues. J gave up 2 bases and V 6 bases, and 8 bases lay outside the gene matches. CDR3 loop: CASRKPGQGPYEQYF. In DNA form, the CDR3 reads TGTGCCAGCAGAAAACCGGGACAGGGTCCCTACGAGCAGTACTTC.

V usage is TRBV5-1 and J usage is TRBJ2-3, with 8 bases lining up with TRBD2. The CDR3 is 16 residues long. V was pared by 3 bases and J by 4 bases, with 10 bases of the junction left unmatched. The germline V gene has CDR1 SGHRS and CDR2 YFSETQ. The CDR3 is CASSWAGTRSSDTQYF. Written as DNA, the CDR3 is TGCGCCAGCAGCTGGGCCGGGACTAGAAGTTCAGATACGCAGTATTTT.

Here the CDR3 DNA reads TGCGCCAGCAGCTTGATGGGGGACACTTCTAATGAAAAACTGTTTTTT. As protein: CASSLMGDTSNEKLFF. This chain connects TRBV5-1 to TRBJ1-4, with TRBD1 as a possible D gene (6 bases). The V gene lost 1 base and the J gene lost 3 bases, with 13 bases spanning the gap. This CDR3 spans 16 amino acids. CDR1 and CDR2 from the germline V gene are SGHRS and YFSETQ.

In the case of this clone: This sample includes further DNA sequences coding for the same CDR3. The genes are TRBV18 and TRBJ2-3, with 11 bases fitting TRBD2. The CDR3 is 14 amino acids. Germline CDR1 KGHSH, CDR2 LQKENI. J was trimmed by 4 bases and V by 3 bases; bases with no gene match: 0. In nucleotides, the CDR3 is TGTGCCAGCTCACCTAGCGGGAGGGCAGATACGCAGTATTTT. Its protein product is CASSPSGRADTQYF.

This sequence joins TRBV5-6 and TRBJ1-6; TRBD1 agrees at 7 bases. The CDR3 runs 14 residues. Looked up from germline, CDR1 is SGHDT and CDR2 is YYEEEE. V gave up 5 bases and J gave up 7 bases; unmatched junction bases: 6. The CDR3: CASRDDRANSPLHF. CDR3 sequence (DNA): TGTGCCAGCAGGGACGACAGGGCGAATTCACCCCTCCACTTT.

Only one count was recorded for this clone. The chain links TRBV27 to TRBJ1-4, with 7 bases identical to TRBD1. V lost 4 bases, J lost 7 bases, and 6 bases stayed unmatched. Germline-derived CDR1 and CDR2 are MNHEY and SMNVEV (reference sequence). The CDR3 runs 14 residues. DNA of the CDR3: TGTGCCAGCAGTTCAGGTTACAGGGGTGAAAAACTGTTTTTT. It encodes CASSSGYRGEKLFF.

The sample holds a few counts of this clone. The genes are TRBV7-9 and TRBJ1-5; D is unclear. The germline V gene has CDR1 SEHNR and CDR2 FQNEAQ (reference sequence). V was shortened by 3 bases and J by 8 bases, with 14 bases between the two germline ends. The CDR3 is 14 residues long. CDR3 region: CASSLVGGGEPQHF. The DNA of the CDR3 is TGTGCCAGCAGCTTGGTCGGCGGCGGCGAGCCCCAGCATTTT.

This chain joins TRBV5-4 and TRBJ2-7; D possibly corresponds to TRBD1 (6 bases). Trimming removed 4 bases from V and 6 bases from J, with 17 bases in between. The CDR3 sequence is 14 residues long. Per germline, CDR1 SGHNT and CDR2 YYREEE (reference sequence). In nucleotides, the CDR3 is TGTGCCAGCAGCATAGGGGGTCGGCTGTTCGAGCAGTACTTC. It is translated as CASSIGGRLFEQYF.

This clone was seen a few times. The rearrangement links TRBV27 to TRBJ2-7, with D possibly TRBD2 on 6 matching bases. The CDR3 is 16 residues long. Trimming stripped 4 bases from V and 4 bases from J, with 20 bases between. Germline-derived CDR1 and CDR2 are MNHEY and SMNVEV (reference sequence). CDR3 protein: CASSSRNSGAPYEQYF. CDR3 nucleotide sequence: TGTGCCAGCAGTTCAAGGAATAGCGGAGCCCCATACGAGCAGTACTTC.

The V call is TRBV2, the J call TRBJ2-3; 10 nucleotides align to TRBD1. The V and J ends lost 3 bases and 2 bases, in that order; junction bases with no gene match: 5. This CDR3 is 16 amino acids long. Germline values: CDR1 SNHLY, CDR2 FYNNEI. CDR3 residues: CASSDPGQGHTDTQYF. The CDR3 nucleotides read TGTGCCAGCAGTGACCCGGGACAGGGGCACACAGATACGCAGTATTTT.

J is TRBJ2-1 and V is TRBV12-3 or TRBV12-4; D might be TRBD1 (5 bases). This CDR3 is 12 amino acids long. V lost 5 bases to trimming and J lost 12 bases, with 14 bases between them. CDR3 amino acids: CASSQRWGRQFF. The DNA for the CDR3 is TGTGCCAGCAGTCAGAGGTGGGGCCGGCAGTTCTTC.

This rearrangement joins TRBV28 to TRBJ1-2; a weak D match, TRBD1 (6 bases). Germline V CDR1 and CDR2: MDHEN, SYDVKM. The V gene lost 4 bases and the J gene lost 4 bases, with 13 bases spanning the gap. The CDR3 is 14 residues long. The CDR3 DNA follows: TGTGCCAGCAGTTCCGAGGACAGCCTCTATGGCTACACCTTC. As protein: CASSSEDSLYGYTF.

The rearrangement uses TRBV10-3 and TRBJ1-2; 10 positions match TRBD1. CDR1 is ENHRY and CDR2 is SYGVKD in the germline V gene. V was clipped by 6 bases and J by 1 base; unmatched bases: 11. This CDR3 has 17 residues. The CDR3 reads CAISPGTGVQGNYGYTF. The CDR3 nucleotides are TGTGCCATCAGCCCTGGGACAGGGGTTCAGGGTAACTATGGCTACACCTTC.

The J gene is TRBJ2-1, the V gene TRBV7-2; 7 positions agree with TRBD2. Germline V gene lookup returns CDR1 SGHTA and CDR2 FQGNSA. J lost 7 bases, V lost 3 bases, and 6 bases had no gene match. CDR3 length: 14 amino acids. In DNA, the CDR3 is TGTGCCAGCAGCTTTGGCGGGAGTGGAAATGAGCAGTTCTTC. This translates into CASSFGGSGNEQFF.

This sequence joins TRBV28 and TRBJ2-2; 8 bases fit TRBD2. The CDR3 totals 15 residues. Germline V gene data show CDR1 as MDHEN and CDR2 as SYDVKM. V was clipped by 6 bases and J by 4 bases; unmatched bases: 7. The CDR3 coding sequence is TGTGCCAGCAGCGATAGCGGGACGGGCACCGGGGAGCTGTTTTTT. Translation gives CASSDSGTGTGELFF.

In this sample, this clone turned up once. This chain links TRBV19 with TRBJ2-7; D remains unclear. Trimming took 1 base from V and 6 from J, leaving 4 bases between them. This CDR3 comprises 11 residues. Germline V gives CDR1 LNHDA, CDR2 SQIVND (reference sequence). Here the CDR3 DNA reads TGTGCCAGTAGTATAGGCGTCGAGCAGTACTTC. This sequence encodes CASSIGVEQYF.

This clone showed up just a few times. The chain has TRBV2 and TRBJ2-7, with TRBD1 matching over 8 bases. The V gene end was trimmed by 8 bases and the J gene end by 3 bases; junction bases not matched to a gene: 6. Germline values: CDR1 SNHLY, CDR2 FYNNEI. The CDR3 spans 13 residues. The CDR3, as DNA: TGTGCCAGCCGAGTGACAGGGGTCTACGAGCAGTACTTC. This encodes CASRVTGVYEQYF.